This T cell receptor (beta chain) comes out of a study of control samples from healthy donors and cancer patients. V was pared by 3 bases and J by 0 bases, with 13 bases between. Germline CDR1 is SGHNT and CDR2 is YYREEE (reference sequence). There are 16 residues in the CDR3. Sequenced by immunoSEQ multiplex PCR; TCRdb stores in-frame clones only, minus some. The sample carries around 200,000 clones, 90% to 95% recorded once. The gene calls are TRBV5-4 and TRBJ2-4; tentatively, D is TRBD1 (7 bases). The sequence came from a woman in her 30s in good health. Sequencing was done on a sample of blood. CDR3 coding DNA: TGTGCCAGCAGCTGGGCGGGACAGATAGCCAAAAACATTCAGTACTTC. Protein product: CASSWAGQIAKNIQYF.